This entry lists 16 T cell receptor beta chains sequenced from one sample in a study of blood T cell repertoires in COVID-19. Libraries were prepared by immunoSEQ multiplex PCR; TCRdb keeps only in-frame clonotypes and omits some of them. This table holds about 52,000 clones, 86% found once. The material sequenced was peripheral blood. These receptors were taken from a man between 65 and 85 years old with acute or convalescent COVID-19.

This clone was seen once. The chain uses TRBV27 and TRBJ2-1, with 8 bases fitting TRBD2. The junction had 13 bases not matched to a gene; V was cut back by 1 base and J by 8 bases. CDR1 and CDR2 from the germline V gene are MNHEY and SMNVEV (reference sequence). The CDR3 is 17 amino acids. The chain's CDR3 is CASSLLSAGDGEDEQFF. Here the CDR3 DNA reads TGTGCCAGCAGTTTATTATCAGCGGGAGATGGGGAGGATGAGCAGTTCTTC.

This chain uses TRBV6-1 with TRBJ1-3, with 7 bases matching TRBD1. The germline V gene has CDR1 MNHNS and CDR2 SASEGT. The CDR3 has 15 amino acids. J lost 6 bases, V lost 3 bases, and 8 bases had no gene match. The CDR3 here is CASSDRQGRKNTIYF. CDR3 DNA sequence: TGTGCCAGCAGTGATCGACAGGGACGAAAAAACACCATATATTTT.

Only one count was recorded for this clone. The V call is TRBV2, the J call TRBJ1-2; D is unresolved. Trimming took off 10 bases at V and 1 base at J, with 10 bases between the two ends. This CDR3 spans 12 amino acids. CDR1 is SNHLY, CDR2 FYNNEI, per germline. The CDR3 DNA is TGTGCCACCTTACAGAGTAACTATGGCTACACCTTC. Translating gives CATLQSNYGYTF.

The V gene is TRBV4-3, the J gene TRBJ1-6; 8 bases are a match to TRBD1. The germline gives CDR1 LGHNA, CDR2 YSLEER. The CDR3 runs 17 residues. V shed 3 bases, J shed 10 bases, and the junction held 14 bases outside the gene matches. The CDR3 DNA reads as TGCGCCAGCAGCCAGGTTACAGGGGGGAATTATGCATCACCCCTCCACTTT. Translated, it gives CASSQVTGGNYASPLHF.

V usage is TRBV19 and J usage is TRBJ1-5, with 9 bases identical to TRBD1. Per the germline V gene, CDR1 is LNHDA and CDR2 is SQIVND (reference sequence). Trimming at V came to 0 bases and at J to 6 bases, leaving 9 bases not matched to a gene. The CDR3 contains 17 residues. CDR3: CASSIDPDRGIGQPQHF. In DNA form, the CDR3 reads TGTGCCAGTAGTATAGACCCGGACAGGGGAATAGGTCAGCCCCAGCATTTT.

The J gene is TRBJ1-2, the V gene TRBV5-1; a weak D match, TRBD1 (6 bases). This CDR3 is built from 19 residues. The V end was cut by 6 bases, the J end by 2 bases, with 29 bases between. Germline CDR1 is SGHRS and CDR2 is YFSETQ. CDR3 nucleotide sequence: TGCGCCAGCAACACCGCGATGAAGGGGGGGAGGCCCCTCAACTATGGCTACACCTTC. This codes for CASNTAMKGGRPLNYGYTF.

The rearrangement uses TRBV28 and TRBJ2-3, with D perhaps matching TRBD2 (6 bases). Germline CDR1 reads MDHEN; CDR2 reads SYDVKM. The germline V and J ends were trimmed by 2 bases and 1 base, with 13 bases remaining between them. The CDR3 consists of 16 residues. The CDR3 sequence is CASSLISGERTDTQYF. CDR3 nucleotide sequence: TGTGCCAGCAGTTTAATCTCGGGGGAGCGCACAGATACGCAGTATTTT.

The CDR3: CASSVASGRAAVNEQFF. CDR3 DNA sequence: TGTGCCAGCAGCGTAGCTAGCGGGAGGGCCGCTGTCAATGAGCAGTTCTTC. The chain has TRBV9 and TRBJ2-1; 12 bases are shared with TRBD2. The CDR3 has 17 residues. CDR1 is SGDLS and CDR2 is YYNGEE in the germline V gene. V gave up 0 bases and J gave up 6 bases; unmatched junction bases: 7.

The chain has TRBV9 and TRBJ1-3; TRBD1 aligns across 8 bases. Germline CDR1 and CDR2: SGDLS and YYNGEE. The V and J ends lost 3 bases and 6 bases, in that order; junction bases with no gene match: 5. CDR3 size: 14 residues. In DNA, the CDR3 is TGTGCCAGCAGCGCAAGACAGGGGTTAAACACCATATATTTT. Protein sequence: CASSARQGLNTIYF.

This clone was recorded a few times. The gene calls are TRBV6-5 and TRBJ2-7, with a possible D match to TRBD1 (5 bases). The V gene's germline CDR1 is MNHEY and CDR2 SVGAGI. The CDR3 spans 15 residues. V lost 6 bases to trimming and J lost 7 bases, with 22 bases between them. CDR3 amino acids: CASSRTIGAVREQYV. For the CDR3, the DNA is TGTGCCAGCAGCAGGACAATCGGCGCCGTCCGGGAGCAGTACGTC.

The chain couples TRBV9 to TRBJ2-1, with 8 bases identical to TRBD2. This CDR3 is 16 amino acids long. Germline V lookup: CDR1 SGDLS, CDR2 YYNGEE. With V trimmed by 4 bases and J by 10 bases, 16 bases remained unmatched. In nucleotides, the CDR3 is TGTGCCAGCAGCCCACCAACCCCCGGGAGGGCAGTAGAGCAGTTCTTC. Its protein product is CASSPPTPGRAVEQFF.

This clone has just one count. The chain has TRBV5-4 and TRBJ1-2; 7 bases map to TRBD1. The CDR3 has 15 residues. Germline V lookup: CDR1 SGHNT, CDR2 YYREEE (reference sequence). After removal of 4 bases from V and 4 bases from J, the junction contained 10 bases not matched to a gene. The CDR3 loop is CASSEEGGAGYGYTF. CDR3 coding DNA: TGTGCCAGCAGCGAAGAAGGGGGCGCAGGCTATGGCTACACCTTC.

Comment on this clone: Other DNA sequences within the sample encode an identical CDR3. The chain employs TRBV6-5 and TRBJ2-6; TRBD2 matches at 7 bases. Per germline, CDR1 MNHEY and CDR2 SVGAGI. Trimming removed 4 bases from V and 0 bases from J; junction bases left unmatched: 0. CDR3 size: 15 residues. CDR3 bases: TGTGCCAGCAGTTGGGGGGGCTCTGGGGCCAACGTCCTGACTTTC. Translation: CASSWGGSGANVLTF.

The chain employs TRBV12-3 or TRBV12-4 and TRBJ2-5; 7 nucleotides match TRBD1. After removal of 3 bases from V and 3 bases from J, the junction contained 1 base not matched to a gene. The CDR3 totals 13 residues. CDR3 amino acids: CASSFGTEETQYF. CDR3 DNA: TGTGCCAGCAGTTTCGGGACAGAAGAGACCCAGTACTTC.

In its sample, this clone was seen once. The CDR3 nucleotides read TGTGCCAGCAGCTTAATTGCCACTCTAAATGAAAAACTGTTTTTT. It encodes CASSLIATLNEKLFF. The chain joins TRBV7-8 to TRBJ1-4, with no clear D. Looked up from germline, CDR1 is SGHVS and CDR2 is FQNEAQ. The V end was cut by 2 bases, the J end by 5 bases, with 12 bases between. This CDR3 spans 15 amino acids.

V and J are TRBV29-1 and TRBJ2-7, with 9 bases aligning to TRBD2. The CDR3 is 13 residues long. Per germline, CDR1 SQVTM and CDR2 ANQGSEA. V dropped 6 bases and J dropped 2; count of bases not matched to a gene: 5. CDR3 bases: TGCAGCGTGCTGACTAGCGGCCCCTACGAGCAGTACTTC. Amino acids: CSVLTSGPYEQYF.